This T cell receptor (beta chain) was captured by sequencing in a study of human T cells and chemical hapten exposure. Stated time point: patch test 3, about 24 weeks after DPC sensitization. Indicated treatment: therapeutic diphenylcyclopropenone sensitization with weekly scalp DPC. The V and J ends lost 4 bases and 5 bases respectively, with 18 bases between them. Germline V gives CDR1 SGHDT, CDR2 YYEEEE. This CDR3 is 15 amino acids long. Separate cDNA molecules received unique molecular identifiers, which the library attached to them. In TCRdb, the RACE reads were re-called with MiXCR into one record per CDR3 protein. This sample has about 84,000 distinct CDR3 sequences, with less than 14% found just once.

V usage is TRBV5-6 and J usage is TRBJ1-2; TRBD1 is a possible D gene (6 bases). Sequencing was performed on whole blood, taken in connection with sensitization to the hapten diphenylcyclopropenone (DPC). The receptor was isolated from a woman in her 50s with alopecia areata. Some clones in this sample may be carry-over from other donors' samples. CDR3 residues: CASSAIPGQLYGYTF. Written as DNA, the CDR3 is TGTGCCAGCAGCGCCATCCCGGGACAACTTTATGGCTACACCTTC.